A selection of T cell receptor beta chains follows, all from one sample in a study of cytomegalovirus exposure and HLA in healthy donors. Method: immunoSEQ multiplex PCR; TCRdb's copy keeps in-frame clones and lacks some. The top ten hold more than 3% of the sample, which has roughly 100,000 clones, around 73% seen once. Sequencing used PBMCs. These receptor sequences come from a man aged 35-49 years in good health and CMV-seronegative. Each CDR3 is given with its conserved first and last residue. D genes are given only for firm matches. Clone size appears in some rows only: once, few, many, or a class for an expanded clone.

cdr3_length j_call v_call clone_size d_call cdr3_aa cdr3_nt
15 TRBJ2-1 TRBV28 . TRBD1 CASSHRDRLYNEQFF TGTGCCAGCAGCCACCGGGACAGACTTTACAATGAGCAGTTCTTC
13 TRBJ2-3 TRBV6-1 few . CASRTGSTDTQYF TGTGCCAGCAGAACCGGGAGCACAGATACGCAGTATTTT
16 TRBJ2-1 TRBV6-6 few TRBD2 CASSPSRAGGYNEQFF TGTGCCAGCAGTCCCTCCCGGGCGGGGGGTTACAATGAGCAGTTCTTC
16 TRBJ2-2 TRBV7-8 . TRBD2 CASSSRLAGVTGELFF TGTGCCAGCAGCTCACGGCTAGCGGGGGTTACCGGGGAGCTGTTTTTT
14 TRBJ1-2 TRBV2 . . CASLTGKNRRGYTF TGTGCCAGCCTCACAGGGAAAAACCGGCGGGGCTACACCTTC
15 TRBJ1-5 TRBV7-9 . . CASSTKVRANQPQHF TGTGCCAGCAGCACGAAGGTGCGGGCAAATCAGCCCCAGCATTTT
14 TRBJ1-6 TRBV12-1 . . CASSSYRVRSPLHF TGTGCCAGCAGCTCATACAGGGTCCGTTCACCCCTCCACTTT
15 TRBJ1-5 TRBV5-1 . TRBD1 CASSLAPDRIKPQHF TGCGCCAGCAGCTTGGCCCCGGACAGGATCAAGCCCCAGCATTTT
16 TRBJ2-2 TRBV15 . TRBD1 CATSRVGTGRTGELFF TGTGCCACCAGCAGAGTTGGGACAGGGAGGACCGGGGAGCTGTTTTTT
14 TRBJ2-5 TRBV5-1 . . CASSLQGTQETQYF TGCGCCAGCAGCTTACAGGGTACCCAAGAGACCCAGTACTTC
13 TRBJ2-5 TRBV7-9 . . CASSLAGVETQYF TGTGCCAGCAGCTTGGCAGGGGTGGAGACCCAGTACTTC
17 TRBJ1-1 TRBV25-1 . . CASSESMAVNMNTEAFF TGTGCCAGCAGTGAATCAATGGCGGTCAACATGAACACTGAAGCTTTCTTT
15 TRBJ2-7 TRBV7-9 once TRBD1 CASSLTGGFSYEQYF TGTGCCAGCAGCTTAACAGGGGGCTTTTCCTACGAGCAGTACTTC
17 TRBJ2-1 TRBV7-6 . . CASSLGPLAGRHNEQFF TGTGCCAGCAGCTTAGGACCCCTGGCGGGGCGTCACAATGAGCAGTTCTTC
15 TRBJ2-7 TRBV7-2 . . CASSPTRVTSYEQYF TGTGCCAGCAGCCCCACCCGGGTTACCTCCTACGAGCAGTACTTC
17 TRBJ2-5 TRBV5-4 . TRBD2 CASSPSSGTSFQETQYF TGTGCCAGCAGCCCTAGTTCCGGGACTAGCTTCCAAGAGACCCAGTACTTC
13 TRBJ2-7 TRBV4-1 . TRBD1 CASSQDRGYEQYF TGCGCCAGCAGCCAAGACAGGGGGTACGAGCAGTACTTC
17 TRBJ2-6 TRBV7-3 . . CASSLALRRSGANVLTF TGTGCCAGCAGCTTAGCGTTGAGGAGGTCCGGGGCCAACGTCCTGACTTTC
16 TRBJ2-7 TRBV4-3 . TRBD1 CASSRAVGTGNYEQYF TGCGCCAGCAGCCGGGCAGTCGGGACAGGGAACTACGAGCAGTACTTC
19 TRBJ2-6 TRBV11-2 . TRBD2 CASSSLSGGRRSGANVLTF TGTGCCAGCAGCTCCCTCTCGGGGGGACGAAGGTCTGGGGCCAACGTCCTGACTTTC
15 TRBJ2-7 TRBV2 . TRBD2 CASSQGLAASYEQYF TGTGCCAGCAGTCAGGGACTAGCGGCATCCTACGAGCAGTACTTC
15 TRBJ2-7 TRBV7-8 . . CASSLVVSGDYEQYF TGTGCCAGCAGCTTAGTTGTTAGCGGTGATTACGAGCAGTACTTC
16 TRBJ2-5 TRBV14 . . CASSPPGEGLGETQYF TGTGCCAGCAGCCCCCCGGGAGAGGGCCTAGGGGAGACCCAGTACTTC
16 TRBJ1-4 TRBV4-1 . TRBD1 CASSQEGGRVNEKLFF TGCGCCAGCAGCCAAGAAGGGGGCAGGGTTAATGAAAAACTGTTTTTT
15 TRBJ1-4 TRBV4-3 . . CASSQAQNSNEKLFF TGCGCCAGCAGCCAAGCACAGAACTCTAATGAAAAACTGTTTTTT
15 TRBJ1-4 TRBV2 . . CASSEWGGLNEKLFF TGTGCCAGCAGTGAGTGGGGGGGCCTTAATGAAAAACTGTTTTTT
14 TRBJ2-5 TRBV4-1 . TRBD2 CASSQYGGEETQYF TGCGCCAGCAGCCAATACGGGGGGGAAGAGACCCAGTACTTC
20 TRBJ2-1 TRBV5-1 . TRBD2 CASSLVQRGSLPSSYNEQFF TGCGCCAGCAGCTTGGTACAGCGGGGTTCGTTACCGAGCTCCTACAATGAGCAGTTCTTC
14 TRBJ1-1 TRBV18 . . CASSRNSGTTEAFF TGTGCCAGCTCACGTAACTCCGGGACAACTGAAGCTTTCTTT
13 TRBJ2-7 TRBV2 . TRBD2 CANKAGGLYEQYF TGTGCCAACAAAGCGGGGGGGCTCTACGAGCAGTACTTC
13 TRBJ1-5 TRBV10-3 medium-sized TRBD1 CAISNDRGQPQHF TGTGCCATCAGTAACGACAGGGGTCAGCCCCAGCATTTT
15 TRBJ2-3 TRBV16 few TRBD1 CASSQSGTVTDTQYF TGTGCCAGCAGCCAATCCGGGACAGTCACAGATACGCAGTATTTT
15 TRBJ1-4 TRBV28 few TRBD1 CASNLDRVIGEKLFF TGTGCCAGCAACCTCGACAGGGTAATCGGCGAAAAACTGTTTTTT
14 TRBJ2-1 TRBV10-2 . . CASTTGTGYLEQFF TGCGCCAGCACCACCGGGACTGGATATTTGGAGCAGTTCTTC
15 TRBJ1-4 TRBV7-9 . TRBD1 CASSGRQGVAEKLFF TGTGCCAGCAGTGGCCGACAGGGCGTTGCAGAAAAACTGTTTTTT
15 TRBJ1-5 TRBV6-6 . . CASSYTTDYNQPQHF TGTGCCAGCAGTTACACGACAGATTACAATCAGCCCCAGCATTTT
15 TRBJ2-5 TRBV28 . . CASSLPPIGAETQYF TGTGCCAGCAGCTTACCTCCGATAGGGGCGGAGACCCAGTACTTC